The present T cell receptor (beta chain) was sequenced within a study of T cell responses to AZD1222 COVID-19 vaccine. Repertoires were generated with immunoSEQ multiplex PCR, while TCRdb's copy carries only in-frame clones and drops some. The sample includes roughly 110,000 clones, about 80% of them seen just once. V was cut by 4 bases and J by 1 base, with 6 bases left in between. Germline CDR1 SGHTA, CDR2 FQGNSA. The CDR3 covers 13 residues. A word on this clone: At the DNA level, this CDR3 is encoded by other sequences in the same sample as well.

The source is an adult in good health. The J gene is TRBJ2-3, the V gene TRBV7-2; D may be TRBD2 (6 bases). The sample in question was peripheral blood, obtained on day 0 of AZD1222 vaccination. The CDR3 DNA is TGTGCCAGCAGCTGGGGGGGCACAGATACGCAGTATTTT. The encoded protein is CASSWGGTDTQYF.